This entry lists 15 T cell receptor beta chains sequenced from one sample in a study of vaccination and CD4 T cells after COVID-19. Regarding treatment: roughly ten-day PBMC culture with coronavirus spike peptide pools or control peptides (ViraFEST assay). For these receptors, no antigen is known. Oncomine TCR Beta short-read sequencing was applied to DNA from cultured CD4+ T cells. One entry per CDR3 protein, called by TCRdb with MiXCR from the PCR reads. The sample holds 20,000 or so distinct CDR3 sequences, 35% to 50% seen once. The specimen comprised CD4+ T cells from blood, cultured in vitro, sampled after SARS-CoV-2 vaccination. All receptors come from a human donor who had recovered from COVID-19.

This chain connects TRBV11-2 to TRBJ1-2, with 10 bases identical to TRBD1. The CDR3 is 16 amino acids. V shed 5 bases, J shed 8 bases, and the junction held 14 bases outside the gene matches. Germline V gene sequence: CDR1 SGHAT, CDR2 FQNNGV. In nucleotides, the CDR3 is TGTGCCAGCAGCGAGACCTCGGGACAGGGGCCGGTAGGCTACACCTTC. Translation gives CASSETSGQGPVGYTF.

The CDR3 reads CASSLAAGGPNEQFF. In nucleotides, the CDR3 is TGTGCCAGCAGCTTAGCCGCGGGAGGCCCCAATGAGCAGTTCTTC. The gene calls are TRBV7-6 and TRBJ2-1; 8 bases are a match to TRBD2. Germline V CDR1 and CDR2: SGHVS, FNYEAQ. Germline trimming cut 0 bases from V and 6 bases from J; bases unmatched to any gene: 4. The CDR3 consists of 15 residues.

The chain couples TRBV2 to TRBJ1-5, with D unresolved. Trimming left V 4 bases short and J 2 bases short, with 9 bases between. Germline V lookup: CDR1 SNHLY, CDR2 FYNNEI. This CDR3 spans 14 amino acids. CDR3 protein: CASSAVDRNQPQHF. The CDR3 DNA reads as TGTGCCAGCAGTGCAGTTGACCGCAATCAGCCCCAGCATTTT.

This clonotype has only a few counts. V gene TRBV6-5 combines with J gene TRBJ2-1, with D perhaps assigned TRBD1 or TRBD2 (6 bases each). Trimming took 0 bases from V and 2 from J, leaving 11 bases between them. The CDR3 is made up of 16 amino acids. Germline V gene lookup returns CDR1 MNHEY and CDR2 SVGAGI. The CDR3 DNA follows: TGTGCCAGCAGTTACTCGAACCGGGGGCCCTACAATGAGCAGTTCTTC. Encoded protein: CASSYSNRGPYNEQFF.

V and J are TRBV12-3 or TRBV12-4 and TRBJ1-5; 7 positions match TRBD1. This CDR3 is built from 13 residues. Unmatched junction bases numbered 4, after V lost 5 bases and J lost 6 bases. The CDR3 reads CASSGNRGQPQHF. For the CDR3, the DNA is TGTGCCAGCAGTGGGAACAGGGGTCAGCCCCAGCATTTT.

This clonotype appeared a few times. V and J are TRBV6-5 and TRBJ1-2; 9 bases are shared with TRBD1. The CDR3 has 14 amino acids. Germline V gene sequence: CDR1 MNHEY, CDR2 SVGAGI. The J segment lost 2 bases and the V segment lost 2 bases, leaving 0 bases of the junction unmatched. In DNA, the CDR3 is TGTGCCAGCAGTTACGGGACAGGGAACTATGGCTACACCTTC. It specifies CASSYGTGNYGYTF.

This clonotype was counted only a few times. For the CDR3, the DNA is TGTGCCAGCAGCCTAAGGACAGGGGAGAGCAATCAGCCCCAGCATTTT. Encoded protein: CASSLRTGESNQPQHF. This rearrangement joins TRBV7-2 to TRBJ1-5; 9 positions agree with TRBD1. Germline V gives CDR1 SGHTA, CDR2 FQGNSA. Unmatched junction bases numbered 6, after V lost 5 bases and J lost 1 base. The CDR3 has 16 amino acids.

This clonotype was counted only a few times. This chain joins TRBV2 and TRBJ1-2; maybe TRBD1 (6 bases). From germline, CDR1 is SNHLY and CDR2 FYNNEI. There are 13 residues in the CDR3. V lost 4 bases and J 6 bases, leaving 12 bases between the germline ends. CDR3 sequence: CASSVLGADGYTF. In DNA form, the CDR3 reads TGTGCCAGCAGTGTTTTGGGGGCGGATGGCTACACCTTC.

The rearrangement joins TRBV29-1 to TRBJ1-2; D may be TRBD1 (5 bases). CDR3 length: 13 residues. V lost 6 bases to trimming and J lost 4 bases, with 15 bases between them. The germline V gene has CDR1 SQVTM and CDR2 ANQGSEA. DNA of the CDR3: TGCAGCGTAGACAGTTTGTCCTCCTATGGCTACACCTTC. It translates to CSVDSLSSYGYTF.

This rearrangement joins TRBV7-9 to TRBJ2-3; 11 nucleotides align to TRBD2. The junction had 6 bases not matched to a gene; V was cut back by 6 bases and J by 1 base. Germline values: CDR1 SEHNR, CDR2 FQNEAQ (reference sequence). The CDR3 runs to 16 residues. CDR3 amino acids: CASSRGLAEGTDTQYF. DNA of the CDR3: TGTGCCAGCAGTCGGGGACTAGCGGAGGGCACAGATACGCAGTATTTT.

This clonotype has a handful of counts. This rearrangement joins TRBV20-1 to TRBJ2-1; 9 nucleotides agree with TRBD2. Germline loops: CDR1 DFQATT, CDR2 SNEGSKA (reference sequence). The V segment lost 8 bases and the J segment 8 bases; nucleotides outside the gene matches: 13. There are 14 residues in the CDR3. CDR3 sequence: CSTRPLAGYDEQFF. The CDR3 nucleotides are TGCAGTACCCGTCCTCTAGCGGGATACGATGAGCAGTTCTTC.

The chain links TRBV6-5 to TRBJ1-5; no definite D call. Trimming removed 0 bases at V and 6 bases at J, with 9 bases between. Looked up from germline, CDR1 is MNHEY and CDR2 is SVGAGI. There are 14 residues in the CDR3. CDR3 residues: CASSYSSGAQPQHF. The CDR3, as DNA: TGTGCCAGCAGTTACTCGTCGGGAGCTCAGCCCCAGCATTTT.

The chain has TRBV30 and TRBJ2-5; D is undetermined. The CDR3 is 14 amino acids. V lost 1 base to trimming and J lost 1 base, with 10 bases between them. Germline loops: CDR1 GTSNPN, CDR2 SVGIG (reference sequence). CDR3 in amino acids: CAWSADRTQETQYF. In DNA, the CDR3 is TGTGCCTGGAGTGCCGACCGGACCCAAGAGACCCAGTACTTC.

The rearrangement uses TRBV28 and TRBJ2-7; 10 bases line up with TRBD2. The V segment lost 4 bases and the J segment 2 bases; nucleotides outside the gene matches: 11. Germline loops: CDR1 MDHEN, CDR2 SYDVKM. This CDR3 spans 17 amino acids. Here the CDR3 reads CASSSRLAGPSAYEQYF. The DNA for the CDR3 is TGTGCCAGCAGTTCCAGACTAGCGGGTCCATCCGCCTACGAGCAGTACTTC. Using reference TRBV28 and TRBJ2-7 for the parts outside the CDR3, the full variable domain is DVKVTQSSRYLVKRTGEKVFLECVQDMDHENMFWYRQDPGLGLRLIYFSYDVKMKEKGDIPEGYSVSREKKERFSLILESASTNQTSMYLCASSSRLAGPSAYEQYFGPGTRLTVT.

V and J are TRBV12-3 or TRBV12-4 and TRBJ1-2; TRBD1 matches at 9 bases. This CDR3 region has 14 residues. The V gene end was trimmed by 5 bases and the J gene end by 8 bases; junction bases not matched to a gene: 9. The chain's CDR3 is CASSPLTGGLGYTF. For the CDR3, the DNA is TGTGCCAGCAGTCCCTTAACAGGGGGCTTAGGCTACACCTTC.